The 13 T cell receptor beta chains reported below all come from one sample, sequenced in a study of blood T cell repertoires in COVID-19. Data came from immunoSEQ multiplex PCR; TCRdb stores just in-frame clones and leaves some out. The sample carries tens of thousands of clones, over 65% recorded once. Input material: peripheral blood. The origin of the receptors is a woman in her 70s with acute or convalescent COVID-19.

The rearrangement joins TRBV7-2 to TRBJ2-1; weak D call: TRBD1 (6 bases). The CDR3 covers 13 residues. Germline assignment: CDR1 SGHTA and CDR2 FQGNSA. The germline V and J ends were trimmed by 1 base and 6 bases, with 7 bases remaining between them. CDR3 nucleotides: TGTGCCAGCAGCTTAGGGACAGTCAATGAGCAGTTCTTC. It specifies CASSLGTVNEQFF.

This clone was detected ten times or more. J is TRBJ2-7 and V is TRBV27; 12 positions agree with TRBD1. CDR3 size: 14 residues. The ends lost 5 bases at V and 9 bases at J; junction bases unmatched: 8. Germline V gene lookup returns CDR1 MNHEY and CDR2 SMNVEV (reference sequence). The CDR3 sequence: CASSQRGQGAAQYF. In nucleotides, the CDR3 is TGTGCCAGCAGTCAGCGGGGACAGGGGGCTGCGCAGTACTTC.

The CDR3 reads CASSYSSRYNEQFF. CDR3 nucleotides: TGTGCCAGCAGTTACTCGAGCAGGTACAATGAGCAGTTCTTC. The gene calls are TRBV6-5 and TRBJ2-1; unclear D gene. This CDR3 contains 14 residues. The V gene's germline CDR1 is MNHEY and CDR2 SVGAGI. V lost 0 bases and J 4 bases, leaving 7 bases between the germline ends.

The rearrangement links TRBV3-1 (or the pseudogene TRBV3-2) to TRBJ2-7; TRBD2 aligns across 13 bases. Per the germline V gene, CDR1 is LGHDT and CDR2 is YNNKEL (reference sequence). The CDR3 is 16 residues long. V lost 4 bases to trimming and J lost 0 bases; unmatched junction nucleotides: 3. CDR3 DNA: TGTGCCAGCAGCCGTCGGACTAGCGGGAGCTCCTACGAGCAGTACTTC. It translates to CASSRRTSGSSYEQYF.

This clone was seen a single time. The chain recombines TRBV9 with TRBJ2-2; 11 nucleotides line up with TRBD2. Germline CDR1 is SGDLS and CDR2 is YYNGEE. The J segment lost 4 bases and the V segment lost 4 bases, leaving 6 bases of the junction unmatched. CDR3 size: 16 residues. The CDR3 spells CASSPISGGGTGELFF. Here the CDR3 DNA reads TGTGCCAGCAGCCCAATTAGCGGGGGGGGCACCGGGGAGCTGTTTTTT.

This chain uses TRBV16 with TRBJ2-5; D is unresolved. Between the trimmed V and J ends, which lost 2 bases and 5 bases, there was a span of 9 bases. The germline V gene encodes CDR1 KGHSY and CDR2 FQNENV. The CDR3 spans 13 residues. The CDR3 bases are TGTGCCAGCAGCCAAGGGCGATCGGAGACCCAGTACTTC. Translated, it gives CASSQGRSETQYF.

The chain has TRBV7-9 and TRBJ2-1, with 7 bases that match TRBD1. Per the germline V gene, CDR1 is SEHNR and CDR2 is FQNEAQ (reference sequence). The CDR3 spans 18 residues. With 4 bases clipped from V and 3 bases from J, the junction kept 15 bases outside the gene matches. The CDR3 DNA reads TGTGCCAGCAGCTCCCGGACAGGAGATAATAGTTTCTACAATGAGCAGTTCTTC. Translated: CASSSRTGDNSFYNEQFF.

The chain employs TRBV27 and TRBJ1-2, with D unresolved. The CDR3 has 13 residues. Germline V gene lookup returns CDR1 MNHEY and CDR2 SMNVEV (reference sequence). Trimming removed 7 bases from V and 5 bases from J, with 14 bases in between. Here the CDR3 reads CASTTEGRYGYTF. The CDR3 nucleotides are TGTGCCAGCACGACGGAGGGTCGGTATGGCTACACCTTC.

This clone came up a few times. The gene calls are TRBV9 and TRBJ2-5, with 12 bases identical to TRBD2. Germline V gene sequence: CDR1 SGDLS, CDR2 YYNGEE. CDR3 length equals 15 residues. Germline trimming cut 3 bases from V and 5 bases from J; bases unmatched to any gene: 5. For the CDR3, the DNA is TGTGCCAGCAGCGAGACTAGCGGGGGATTGGAGACCCAGTACTTC. Its translation: CASSETSGGLETQYF.

V usage is TRBV11-2 and J usage is TRBJ2-3; no firm D call. Trimming pared 2 bases from V and 0 bases from J, leaving 9 bases between. Germline V gene sequence: CDR1 SGHAT, CDR2 FQNNGV. This CDR3 has 15 amino acids. CDR3 bases: TGTGCCAGCAGCTTAAGCGTAGTGAGCACAGATACGCAGTATTTT. Residues: CASSLSVVSTDTQYF.

The sample holds one count of this clone. This sequence joins TRBV27 and TRBJ2-1; tentatively, D is TRBD1 (6 bases). Trimming stripped 2 bases from V and 5 bases from J, with 10 bases between. Germline V CDR1 and CDR2: MNHEY, SMNVEV (reference sequence). CDR3 length equals 14 residues. Here the CDR3 DNA reads TGTGCCAGCAGTTTACAGGGGCCCCACAATGAGCAGTTCTTC. This codes for CASSLQGPHNEQFF.

This clone showed up just a few times. This rearrangement joins TRBV19 to TRBJ2-1; the match to TRBD2 covers 16 bases. The CDR3 is 19 amino acids. V lost 0 bases, J lost 4 bases, and 6 bases stayed unmatched. CDR1 is LNHDA, CDR2 SQIVND, per germline (reference sequence). The CDR3: CASSIDAGLAGGPYNEQFF. CDR3 nucleotides: TGTGCCAGTAGTATAGACGCGGGACTAGCGGGAGGGCCGTACAATGAGCAGTTCTTC.

This clone was counted once. The chain carries TRBV19 and TRBJ2-7, with D possibly being TRBD1 (5 bases). This CDR3 is 13 amino acids long. CDR1 is LNHDA, CDR2 SQIVND, per germline (reference sequence). The V end was cut by 6 bases, the J end by 5 bases, with 14 bases between. The CDR3: CASSPNARDEQYF. CDR3 DNA: TGTGCCAGTAGCCCAAACGCCAGGGACGAGCAGTACTTC.